These 4 T cell receptor beta chains were all obtained from the same sample, sequenced in a study of blood T cell repertoires in COVID-19 (dated by TCRdb to 2020 to 2021). Libraries came from the immunoSEQ multiplex PCR assay. TCRdb took this table from immuneACCESS and kept in-frame rearrangements with V and J called. Such tables lack part of the clones; where checked against another copy, unresolved V genes explain under half of the gap, and the rest is unexplained. The sample contains approximately 280,000 clones, approximately 84% of them found a single time. The top ten hold 1.4% to 1.5% of the sample. The specimen was peripheral blood. The receptors were sampled from a human donor with COVID-19, enrolled during active disease. The donor label of this sample is uncertain.

The rearrangement joins TRBV11-3 to TRBJ2-7, with D maybe TRBD2 (6 bases). The CDR3 runs to 15 residues. Germline V gives CDR1 SGHNT, CDR2 YENEEA. V shed 2 bases and J shed 1 base, with 12 bases lying between them. The DNA of the CDR3 is TGTGCCAGCAGCTTATCCGGGAGTGGGTCCTACGAGCAGTACTTC. The encoded protein is CASSLSGSGSYEQYF.

The V and J genes are TRBV19 and TRBJ2-7; TRBD2 aligns across 10 bases. The CDR3 covers 15 residues. Germline V gene data show CDR1 as LNHDA and CDR2 as SQIVND (reference sequence). The junction had 3 bases not matched to a gene; V was cut back by 1 base and J by 3 bases. The CDR3 nucleotides read TGTGCCAGTAGTATAGGACTAGCGGGTCTCTACGAGCAGTACTTC. Its translation is CASSIGLAGLYEQYF.

The V gene is TRBV20-1, the J gene TRBJ2-2; perhaps TRBD2 as D (6 bases). Looked up from germline, CDR1 is DFQATT and CDR2 is SNEGSKA (reference sequence). This CDR3 has 16 residues. With 3 bases removed from V and 5 bases from J, the gap between germline ends came to 19 bases. The CDR3 DNA follows: TGCAGTGCTAGTTTGCTAGCGCGGAGCGATACCGGGGAGCTGTTTTTT. Protein product: CSASLLARSDTGELFF.

This chain uses TRBV9 with TRBJ1-3, with D uncertain. The CDR3 is 12 residues long. V was clipped by 7 bases and J by 1 base, with 6 bases between them. The germline gives CDR1 SGDLS, CDR2 YYNGEE. The CDR3 DNA is TGTGCCAGCGGGCTATCTGGAAACACCATATATTTT. Translation gives CASGLSGNTIYF.